This record covers a single TCR beta chain. The entry originates in a study of shared clonotypes between healthy human individuals. The protocol was immunoSEQ multiplex PCR, while the TCRdb copy is restricted to in-frame clones and leaves out a portion. The table lists roughly 700,000 clones, 90% of them singletons. The CDR3 spans 16 residues. The J segment lost 2 bases and the V segment lost 5 bases, leaving 3 bases of the junction unmatched. The germline V gene encodes CDR1 SGHNT and CDR2 YENEEA. The chain carries TRBV11-3 and TRBJ2-6, with 10 nucleotides matching TRBD1. What was sequenced was memory CD8+ T cells from PBMCs. Subset denoted: CD45RO+ cells pooled with CCR7-negative TemRA cells. The sequence was collected from a man younger than 30 in good health. Some clones in this sample may be carry-over from other donors' samples. The CDR3 DNA reads as TGTGCCAGCAGCCCCGACAGGGGGCCTGGGGCCAACGTCCTGACTTTC. It is translated as CASSPDRGPGANVLTF.